The next 3 T cell receptor beta chains were all read from a single sample in a study of blood T cell repertoires in COVID-19. Assay: immunoSEQ multiplex PCR; the TCRdb copy retains only in-frame clones and omits some. The table shows 70,000 or so clones, with about 88% occurring only once. Source material: peripheral blood. Receptor source: a man in his forties or fifties with acute or convalescent COVID-19.

The DNA of the CDR3 is TGTGCCAGCAGCCCTAGGGGACAGGGACTTGAAGCTTTCTTT. The encoded protein is CASSPRGQGLEAFF. The rearrangement joins TRBV7-9 to TRBJ1-1; 9 positions agree with TRBD1. In germline, CDR1 is SEHNR, CDR2 FQNEAQ (reference sequence). CDR3 length: 14 residues. Losses at the gene ends were 5 bases for V and 7 bases for J; bases not matched to a gene: 8.

This chain joins TRBV10-3 and TRBJ2-7; 7 bases are a match to TRBD1. This CDR3 is 21 amino acids long. With 4 bases clipped from V and 2 bases from J, the junction kept 26 bases outside the gene matches. The germline V gene encodes CDR1 ENHRY and CDR2 SYGVKD. The CDR3 here is CAISAILASILQGRAPYEQYF. The CDR3 coding sequence is TGTGCCATCAGTGCCATTCTGGCGAGCATTCTACAGGGGCGGGCACCCTACGAGCAGTACTTC.

This chain connects TRBV27 to TRBJ1-2; 7 bases fit TRBD1. With V trimmed by 2 bases and J by 6 bases, 6 bases remained unmatched. The germline gives CDR1 MNHEY, CDR2 SMNVEV (reference sequence). The CDR3 has 14 amino acids. The CDR3 is CASSLGVTGHGYTF. CDR3 coding DNA: TGTGCCAGCAGTTTAGGGGTGACAGGGCATGGCTACACCTTC.